The clone carrying this T cell receptor beta chain was seen repeatedly, ten times or more. TCRdb redid the calling of the 5' RACE reads with MiXCR, one entry per CDR3 protein. This sample has around 280,000 distinct CDR3 sequences; 15% to 20% occur once, and the top ten carry roughly 8%. This sample was taken from a study of CD8 T cells in ankylosing spondylitis. The TCR comes from a male donor with ankylosing spondylitis or in good health (not recorded which). The source material was blood, either unsorted or a sorted T cell fraction (not recorded which).

CDR3 sequence (DNA): TGTGCCATCACCGCACAGAGAGATCAGCCCCAGCATTTT. Residues: CAITAQRDQPQHF. This rearrangement joins TRBV10-3 to TRBJ1-5; no reliable D call. The germline V and J ends were trimmed by 7 bases and 5 bases, with 12 bases remaining between them. Germline lookup yields CDR1 ENHRY and CDR2 SYGVKD. CDR3 length: 13 residues.